Listed below are T cell receptor beta chains from one sample, sequenced in a study of OX40 agonist ivuxolimab in advanced cancers. Profiled with immunoSEQ multiplex PCR; TCRdb holds only in-frame clones, not every one. The repertoire holds about 67,000 clones, more than 75% seen once, with around 2% in the top ten. The material was CD4+ or CD8+ T cells sorted from blood, obtained in a trial of the OX40 agonist ivuxolimab. These receptors were taken from an adult with an advanced solid tumor such as melanoma, head and neck, liver or kidney cancer. The CDR3 runs from the conserved cysteine through the conserved F or W. D genes are given only for firm matches. Clone size is not always given. Where it is, it says once, few, many or a class for expanded clones.

cdr3_length: 13
j_call: TRBJ1-1
v_call: TRBV7-9
clone_size: once
d_call: TRBD1
cdr3_nt: TGTGCCAGCAGCGGTCAGGGGGGCACTGAAGCTTTCTTT
cdr3_aa: CASSGQGGTEAFF

cdr3_length: 14
j_call: TRBJ1-1
v_call: TRBV19
clone_size: few
d_call: TRBD1
cdr3_nt: TGTGCCAGTAGTGTGACAGGGGTGAGCACTGAAGCTTTCTTT
cdr3_aa: CASSVTGVSTEAFF

cdr3_length: 13
j_call: TRBJ2-1
v_call: TRBV5-1
clone_size: -
d_call: -
cdr3_nt: TGCGCCAGCAGCCTCAGCTCCTACAATGAGCAGTTCTTC
cdr3_aa: CASSLSSYNEQFF

cdr3_length: 14
j_call: TRBJ2-7
v_call: TRBV27
clone_size: -
d_call: -
cdr3_nt: TGTGCCAGCCAACCGCAGGGATTTACCTACGAGCAGTACTTC
cdr3_aa: CASQPQGFTYEQYF

cdr3_length: 16
j_call: TRBJ2-2
v_call: TRBV28
clone_size: -
d_call: -
cdr3_nt: TGTGCCAGCAGACCCGGGGGTATAGGGACCTCCGGGGAGCTGTTTTTT
cdr3_aa: CASRPGGIGTSGELFF

cdr3_length: 16
j_call: TRBJ2-7
v_call: TRBV5-4
clone_size: -
d_call: TRBD2
cdr3_nt: TGTGCCAGCAGCCCCCGGGCTAGCGGGTCCTCCTACGAGCAGTACTTC
cdr3_aa: CASSPRASGSSYEQYF

cdr3_length: 15
j_call: TRBJ2-1
v_call: TRBV5-1
clone_size: few
d_call: -
cdr3_nt: TGCGCCAGCAGCTTGGCCCCGGGGCGCCAGGGTGAGCAGTTCTTC
cdr3_aa: CASSLAPGRQGEQFF

cdr3_length: 14
j_call: TRBJ2-3
v_call: TRBV5-1
clone_size: few
d_call: -
cdr3_nt: TGCGCCAGCAGCTTGGGAGGGATGGCAGATACGCAGTATTTT
cdr3_aa: CASSLGGMADTQYF

cdr3_length: 11
j_call: TRBJ1-1
v_call: TRBV10-1
clone_size: -
d_call: TRBD1
cdr3_nt: TGCGCCAGCCCGACAGGGCGGGAAGCTTTCTTT
cdr3_aa: CASPTGREAFF

cdr3_length: 16
j_call: TRBJ1-5
v_call: TRBV5-6
clone_size: -
d_call: TRBD1
cdr3_nt: TGTGCCAGCAGTTTGGGGACAGGGGTTAGAGGTCAGCCCCAGCATTTT
cdr3_aa: CASSLGTGVRGQPQHF

cdr3_length: 12
j_call: TRBJ1-2
v_call: TRBV15
clone_size: -
d_call: TRBD1
cdr3_nt: TGTGCCACCAGCGACAGGGGGGATGGCTACACCTTC
cdr3_aa: CATSDRGDGYTF

cdr3_length: 14
j_call: TRBJ1-4
v_call: TRBV2
clone_size: -
d_call: TRBD1
cdr3_nt: TGTGCCAGCAGTGATACAGGGGGCGGTGAAAAACTGTTTTTT
cdr3_aa: CASSDTGGGEKLFF

cdr3_length: 16
j_call: TRBJ2-3
v_call: TRBV7-3
clone_size: once
d_call: -
cdr3_nt: TGTGCCAGCAGCTTAACGGGAGGTACTAGCACAGATACGCAGTATTTT
cdr3_aa: CASSLTGGTSTDTQYF

cdr3_length: 16
j_call: TRBJ2-7
v_call: TRBV14
clone_size: -
d_call: TRBD1
cdr3_nt: TGTGCCAGCAGTCTTCGACCGGGACAGGGGACAAACGAGCAGTACTTC
cdr3_aa: CASSLRPGQGTNEQYF

cdr3_length: 14
j_call: TRBJ1-5
v_call: TRBV6-1
clone_size: -
d_call: -
cdr3_nt: TGTGCCAGCAGTGAAGCGGTTAGCAATCAGCCCCAGCATTTT
cdr3_aa: CASSEAVSNQPQHF

cdr3_length: 12
j_call: TRBJ2-3
v_call: TRBV29-1
clone_size: -
d_call: -
cdr3_nt: TGCAGCGTCGGGTTAAGCACAGATACGCAGTATTTT
cdr3_aa: CSVGLSTDTQYF

cdr3_length: 13
j_call: TRBJ1-1
v_call: TRBV7-9
clone_size: -
d_call: -
cdr3_nt: TGTGCCAGCAGCTTAGACTCGAACACTGAAGCTTTCTTT
cdr3_aa: CASSLDSNTEAFF

cdr3_length: 12
j_call: TRBJ2-5
v_call: TRBV29-1
clone_size: few
d_call: -
cdr3_nt: TGCAGTGACCGGGACTACCAAGAGACCCAGTACTTC
cdr3_aa: CSDRDYQETQYF

cdr3_length: 13
j_call: TRBJ2-1
v_call: TRBV6-5
clone_size: -
d_call: -
cdr3_nt: TGTGCCACCAAGTCCTGGGAGAGCGATGAGCAGTTCTTC
cdr3_aa: CATKSWESDEQFF

cdr3_length: 14
j_call: TRBJ1-1
v_call: TRBV28
clone_size: -
d_call: -
cdr3_nt: TGTGCCAGCAGTCTATTAGATGGGGACACTGAAGCTTTCTTT
cdr3_aa: CASSLLDGDTEAFF

cdr3_length: 13
j_call: TRBJ1-1
v_call: TRBV5-1
clone_size: -
d_call: -
cdr3_nt: TGCGCCAGCAGCTTGGGAGGGAACACTGAAGCTTTCTTT
cdr3_aa: CASSLGGNTEAFF

cdr3_length: 13
j_call: TRBJ2-3
v_call: TRBV5-4
clone_size: -
d_call: TRBD1
cdr3_nt: TGTGCCAGCAGCCGCCGGGACAGGGATACGCAGTATTTT
cdr3_aa: CASSRRDRDTQYF

cdr3_length: 16
j_call: TRBJ2-7
v_call: TRBV28
clone_size: -
d_call: TRBD2
cdr3_nt: TGTGCCAGCAGTCCCGGTCGGACTAGCGGAATGGGGGAGCAGTACTTC
cdr3_aa: CASSPGRTSGMGEQYF

cdr3_length: 14
j_call: TRBJ1-1
v_call: TRBV23-1
clone_size: -
d_call: -
cdr3_nt: TGCGCCAGCAGTCTCCGGGGATCGAACACTGAAGCTTTCTTT
cdr3_aa: CASSLRGSNTEAFF

cdr3_length: 14
j_call: TRBJ2-2
v_call: TRBV2
clone_size: -
d_call: TRBD1
cdr3_nt: TGTGCCAGCATGGCAGGGGGCATCGCCGGGGAGCTGTTTTTT
cdr3_aa: CASMAGGIAGELFF